The 25 T cell receptor beta chains below were found in one sample sequenced in a study of OX40 agonist ivuxolimab in advanced cancers. Sequencing was performed with immunoSEQ multiplex PCR; in TCRdb, only in-frame clones are kept and a portion is missing. The data show more than 100,000 clones, about nine tenths seen once. Material: CD4+ or CD8+ T cells sorted from blood, obtained in a trial of the OX40 agonist ivuxolimab. The receptors derive from an adult with an advanced solid tumor such as melanoma, head and neck, liver or kidney cancer.

The CDR3 spells CASSTQPGQITWVDYGYTF. The CDR3 nucleotides read TGCGCCAGCAGCACCCAACCGGGACAGATAACCTGGGTTGACTATGGCTACACCTTC. The chain has TRBV5-1 and TRBJ1-2; TRBD1 aligns across 7 bases. CDR1 is SGHRS, CDR2 YFSETQ, per germline. This CDR3 has 19 amino acids. The trim removed 4 bases at V and 3 bases at J, leaving 21 bases unmatched.

The chain has TRBV28 and TRBJ2-2; D remains ambiguous. This CDR3 comprises 13 residues. V was shortened by 2 bases and J by 7 bases, with 8 bases between the two germline ends. Germline assignment: CDR1 MDHEN and CDR2 SYDVKM. The CDR3 DNA follows: TGTGCCAGCAGTTTACAGCAGGTCGGGGAGCTGTTTTTT. Protein product: CASSLQQVGELFF.

This clone was seen only once. DNA for the CDR3: TGTGCCAGCAGACCGGGACAGGGTAATGGCTACACCTTC. It yields the protein CASRPGQGNGYTF. The chain recombines TRBV2 with TRBJ1-2, with 9 bases matching TRBD1. The CDR3 consists of 13 residues. The germline gives CDR1 SNHLY, CDR2 FYNNEI. Trimming removed 6 bases from V and 6 bases from J; junction bases left unmatched: 5.

The count of this clone is one. This chain uses TRBV19 with TRBJ1-1; D is possibly TRBD1 (5 bases). The CDR3 covers 14 residues. V gave up 7 bases and J gave up 6 bases, with 18 bases separating them. In germline, CDR1 is LNHDA, CDR2 SQIVND (reference sequence). The CDR3 loop is CASTFSGGRSEAFF. The CDR3 DNA is TGTGCCAGTACCTTTTCTGGGGGTCGGTCTGAAGCTTTCTTT.

CDR3 coding DNA: TGTGCCAGCAGTTCTCTCGGGGGTAGCGGGAGGGGGGAGCTGTTTTTT. This translates into CASSSLGGSGRGELFF. The chain carries TRBV6-5 and TRBJ2-2; 10 positions match TRBD2. CDR3 size: 16 residues. V was clipped by 4 bases and J by 8 bases; unmatched bases: 10. Germline CDR1 reads MNHEY; CDR2 reads SVGAGI.

The chain has TRBV2 and TRBJ2-7; 7 nucleotides match TRBD2. Germline trimming cut 1 base from V and 7 bases from J; bases unmatched to any gene: 4. Germline V gene data show CDR1 as SNHLY and CDR2 as FYNNEI. CDR3 length: 13 residues. This CDR3 is CASSEGEGREQYF. As DNA, the CDR3 is TGTGCCAGCAGTGAAGGGGAGGGAAGGGAGCAGTACTTC.

The chain is built from TRBV2 and TRBJ1-5, with no clear D. The ends were cut back, 6 bases at V and 4 bases at J, with 16 bases in the middle. This CDR3 contains 15 residues. The germline V gene encodes CDR1 SNHLY and CDR2 FYNNEI. CDR3: CASSLYTPFNQPQHF. As DNA, the CDR3 is TGTGCCAGCAGCCTCTATACCCCCTTTAATCAGCCCCAGCATTTT.

The V and J genes are TRBV7-3 and TRBJ2-1; 11 bases agree with TRBD2. The germline V gene has CDR1 SGHTA and CDR2 FQGTGA. CDR3 length: 15 residues. With 5 bases clipped from V and 2 bases from J, the junction kept 2 bases outside the gene matches. CDR3 nucleotides: TGTGCCAGCAGCCAACTAGCGGGAGCCTACAATGAGCAGTTCTTC. This translates into CASSQLAGAYNEQFF.

This clone was seen only once. This sequence joins TRBV28 and TRBJ2-7; D remains unclear. The germline V gene encodes CDR1 MDHEN and CDR2 SYDVKM. The CDR3 sequence is 14 residues long. With 3 bases removed from V and 2 bases from J, the gap between germline ends came to 11 bases. The CDR3 DNA reads TGTGCCAGCAGTTTGCGGCCCACAGCCTACGAGCAGTACTTC. It specifies CASSLRPTAYEQYF.

The chain uses TRBV2 and TRBJ2-5; the D call may be TRBD1 or TRBD2 (6 bases each). The V and J ends lost 4 bases and 2 bases respectively, with 11 bases between them. Germline-derived CDR1 and CDR2 are SNHLY and FYNNEI. CDR3 size: 14 residues. CDR3 in amino acids: CASSGKGGQETQYF. The CDR3, as DNA: TGTGCCAGCAGTGGGAAGGGGGGTCAAGAGACCCAGTACTTC.

This rearrangement joins TRBV28 to TRBJ2-7; D is possibly TRBD1 (7 bases). This CDR3 spans 17 amino acids. V was pared by 7 bases and J by 9 bases, with 31 bases between. Germline-derived CDR1 and CDR2 are MDHEN and SYDVKM. The CDR3 bases are TGTGCCAGCATCACCGGAGGGACAGAACCTAGAAGGTCAGGGCAGTACTTC. It translates to CASITGGTEPRRSGQYF.

J is TRBJ2-1 and V is TRBV18, with 7 bases that match TRBD2. The CDR3 totals 16 residues. V shed 4 bases and J 4 bases; nucleotides not matched to a gene: 10. The germline V gene encodes CDR1 KGHSH and CDR2 LQKENI. CDR3 residues: CASSLYSGEAYNEQFF. The CDR3 bases are TGTGCCAGCTCACTCTACAGCGGGGAAGCTTACAATGAGCAGTTCTTC.

The chain recombines TRBV28 with TRBJ1-2, with D possibly being TRBD1 (5 bases). Germline lookup yields CDR1 MDHEN and CDR2 SYDVKM. This CDR3 has 15 amino acids. Trimming cost V 7 bases and J 4 bases, with 19 bases left between them. CDR3 in DNA: TGTGCCAGCATAGGGGCCTCCAACATTTTCTATGGCTACACCTTC. Translation gives CASIGASNIFYGYTF.

This clone was observed a handful of times. The J gene is TRBJ2-2, the V gene TRBV7-2; no clear D. Germline lookup yields CDR1 SGHTA and CDR2 FQGNSA. The CDR3 is 16 residues long. V lost 1 base, J lost 0 bases, and 9 bases lay in between. The CDR3 spells CASSLGPDTNTGELFF. As DNA, the CDR3 is TGTGCCAGCAGCTTAGGACCGGATACGAACACCGGGGAGCTGTTTTTT.

V gene TRBV27 combines with J gene TRBJ2-7, with 13 bases lining up with TRBD2. The CDR3 loop spans 13 amino acids. The germline CDR1 and CDR2 sequences are MNHEY and SMNVEV (reference sequence). The junction had 2 bases not matched to a gene; V was cut back by 8 bases and J by 4 bases. The CDR3 loop is CASRTSGSYEQYF. In DNA form, the CDR3 reads TGTGCCAGCCGGACTAGCGGGAGTTACGAGCAGTACTTC.

The chain couples TRBV2 to TRBJ2-2; 9 bases are a match to TRBD1. In germline, CDR1 is SNHLY, CDR2 FYNNEI. After removal of 7 bases from V and 7 bases from J, the junction contained 10 bases not matched to a gene. The CDR3 loop spans 15 amino acids. The DNA of the CDR3 is TGTGCCAGCATCGGGGACAGGGTTAGCGGCGGGGAGCTGTTTTTT. This codes for CASIGDRVSGGELFF.

The J gene is TRBJ2-5, the V gene TRBV7-2, with D possibly TRBD1 on 5 matching bases. The V end lost 1 base, the J end lost 0 bases, and 9 bases lay between the germline ends. The CDR3 is 15 residues long. Germline lookup yields CDR1 SGHTA and CDR2 FQGNSA. In DNA form, the CDR3 reads TGTGCCAGCAGCTTAGAGGGGTGGCACCAAGAGACCCAGTACTTC. This codes for CASSLEGWHQETQYF.

The chain employs TRBV5-8 and TRBJ2-3; D is perhaps TRBD1 (5 bases). V gave up 0 bases and J gave up 5 bases, with 7 bases separating them. The CDR3 is made up of 13 amino acids. Germline V CDR1 and CDR2: SGHTS, YDEGEE. Here the CDR3 reads CASSLEGIDTQYF. CDR3 nucleotides: TGTGCCAGCAGCTTGGAGGGGATAGATACGCAGTATTTT.

This chain joins TRBV7-3 and TRBJ2-2; possible D gene TRBD2, 5 bases. The CDR3 is 15 amino acids. V gave up 5 bases and J gave up 0 bases, with 10 bases separating them. The germline V gene encodes CDR1 SGHTA and CDR2 FQGTGA. The CDR3: CASSPEVANTGELFF. The DNA for the CDR3 is TGTGCCAGCAGCCCGGAGGTCGCGAACACCGGGGAGCTGTTTTTT. The full variable domain, completed using reference TRBV7-3 and TRBJ2-2, is GAGVSQTPSNKVTEKGKYVELRCDPISGHTALYWYRQSLGQGPEFLIYFQGTGAADDSGLPNDRFFAVRPEGSVSTLKIQRTERGDSAVYLCASSPEVANTGELFFGEGSRLTVL.

The chain is built from TRBV28 and TRBJ2-6, with a possible D match to TRBD1 (6 bases). Trimming stripped 7 bases from V and 0 bases from J, with 10 bases between. CDR1 is MDHEN and CDR2 is SYDVKM in the germline V gene. The CDR3 consists of 15 residues. The CDR3 DNA follows: TGTGCCAGCACCCGGACAGCCTCTGGGGCCAACGTCCTGACTTTC. Its protein product is CASTRTASGANVLTF.

The genes are TRBV7-8 and TRBJ2-6; weak D call: TRBD1 (6 bases). The CDR3 contains 15 residues. From germline, CDR1 is SGHVS and CDR2 FQNEAQ. V was clipped by 2 bases and J by 3 bases, with 8 bases between them. The CDR3 DNA is TGTGCCAGCAGCTTAAGGGGGAATGGGGCCAACGTCCTGACTTTC. It encodes CASSLRGNGANVLTF.

Here the CDR3 DNA reads TGTGCCAGCAACAAAGGGGACAGGGGGACCCACGAGCAGTACTTC. Amino acid sequence: CASNKGDRGTHEQYF. The genes are TRBV6-5 and TRBJ2-7; 11 bases match TRBD1. CDR1 MNHEY and CDR2 SVGAGI come from the germline V gene. The J segment lost 5 bases and the V segment lost 7 bases, leaving 10 bases of the junction unmatched. The CDR3 contains 15 residues.

The chain links TRBV4-1 to TRBJ1-5, with D uncertain. Trimming shortened V by 0 bases and J by 3 bases, and 9 bases separated the two germline ends. The CDR3 runs 15 residues. Germline lookup yields CDR1 MGHRA and CDR2 YSYEKL. CDR3: CASSQDRPDNQPQHF. CDR3 bases: TGCGCCAGCAGCCAAGATCGGCCGGACAATCAGCCCCAGCATTTT.

The chain uses TRBV6-6 and TRBJ1-2, with 8 bases identical to TRBD1. Losses at the gene ends were 4 bases for V and 8 bases for J; bases not matched to a gene: 12. This CDR3 region has 15 residues. Germline V gene sequence: CDR1 MNHNY, CDR2 SVGAGI (reference sequence). CDR3 sequence reads: CASSLQGGTAYGYTF. CDR3 bases: TGTGCCAGCAGTTTACAGGGGGGGACTGCCTACGGCTACACCTTC.

CDR3 nucleotides: TGTGCCAGCAACTCCCTAGCTGGCTCCTACAATGAGCAGTTCTTC. Protein product: CASNSLAGSYNEQFF. This sequence joins TRBV5-4 and TRBJ2-1; weak D call: TRBD2 (5 bases). CDR1 is SGHNT and CDR2 is YYREEE in the germline V gene (reference sequence). The V gene lost 6 bases and the J gene lost 0 bases, with 13 bases spanning the gap. CDR3 length equals 15 residues.